This T cell receptor (beta chain) was recovered during a study of read filtering for tumor transcriptome and immune sequencing. Study-wide context: TCR-mapped reads were about 4 to 11 million with IR-seq versus roughly 80 to 1,300 with RNA-seq.

V lost 5 bases, J lost 0 bases, and 8 bases stayed unmatched. The CDR3 totals 16 residues. The table lists this clonotype with many counts. Its antigen remains unknown. Study findings and constraints: IR-seq and RNA-seq agreed better without single-read clonotypes. About four fifths of IR-seq clonotypes had a single read, yet these held roughly 3.3% of reads.

Sampling of bone marrow took place during active disease in every patient. From approximately 430 ng of RNA, a library with molecular barcoded alpha/delta and beta/gamma adaptors was made. TCRdb fed the reads into MiXCR, producing one record per CDR3 protein. The sample includes 40,000 to 50,000 distinct CDR3 sequences, about 19% of them seen just once. The V and J genes are TRBV12-3 or TRBV12-4 and TRBJ2-3; 7 bases are shared with TRBD1. The sequence came from a donor over 35 with multiple myeloma. Sequencing was performed on a population of CD138-negative cells sorted from bone marrow. The CDR3 nucleotides read TGTGCCAGCAGTCCCATAGGGGGCTATAGCACAGATACGCAGTATTTT. It yields the protein CASSPIGGYSTDTQYF.